These 32 T cell receptor gamma chains were all obtained from the same sample, sequenced in a study of Vδ1+ human thymocytes. Overall study results and limits: In the thymus, TRG and TRD repertoires looked highly polyclonal with Gaussian CDR3 lengths.

These receptors' targets are unknown. Extracted RNA was reverse transcribed into cDNA. CDR3 amplicons came from multiplex PCR with pooled V-gene forward and constant-region reverse primers. With CATT, TCRdb re-called clones from the multiplex PCR reads. The sample lists 35,000 or so gamma-chain clones; 20% to 25% were seen once. The sample consisted of Vdelta1+ gamma-delta thymocytes from the thymus. The subset here: FACS-sorted CD3+ TCRalphabeta- TCRVdelta1+ TCRVdelta2- thymocytes. These TCRs come from a girl less than two years old who had congenital heart surgery.

The chain uses TRGV8 and TRGJ1 or TRGJ2. The junction had 10 bases not matched to a gene; V was cut back by 5 bases and J by 6 bases. Looked up from germline, CDR1 is VENAVY and CDR2 is YDSYNSRV. CDR3 length equals 13 residues. The CDR3 DNA reads TGTGCCACCTGGGCCTCGCCTGGTTATAAGAAACTCTTT. Amino acids: CATWASPGYKKLF.

The chain uses TRGV9 and TRGJ1 or TRGJ2. V lost 0 bases, J lost 9 bases, and 11 bases stayed unmatched. Germline-derived CDR1 and CDR2 are GITISATS and ISYDGTV (reference sequence). This CDR3 region has 14 residues. The CDR3 reads CALWEVHPGGKKLF. For the CDR3, the DNA is TGTGCCTTGTGGGAGGTGCACCCAGGGGGTAAGAAACTCTTT.

About this clone: Other DNA sequences from this sample encode an identical CDR3 as well. The V call is TRGV4, the J call TRGJ1 or TRGJ2. V trimming: 0 bases; J trimming: 3 bases; junction bases outside the gene matches: 5. The germline V gene encodes CDR1 EGSTGY and CDR2 YDSYTSSV. The CDR3 loop spans 14 amino acids. The CDR3 DNA reads TGTGCCACCTGGGATGGGCCTCGTTATTATAAGAAACTCTTT. This encodes CATWDGPRYYKKLF.

This chain joins TRGV3 and TRGJ1 or TRGJ2. The germline gives CDR1 VTNTFY, CDR2 YDVSTARD (reference sequence). This CDR3 comprises 14 residues. V shed 0 bases, J shed 13 bases, and the junction held 15 bases outside the gene matches. This CDR3 is CATWDRPAWSGKLF. In DNA form, the CDR3 reads TGTGCCACCTGGGACAGGCCGGCTTGGTCGGGAAAACTCTTT.

This clone was observed a handful of times. This rearrangement joins TRGV4 to TRGJ1 or TRGJ2. The CDR3 is 15 residues long. V lost 0 bases to trimming and J lost 7 bases; unmatched junction nucleotides: 12. Germline assignment: CDR1 EGSTGY and CDR2 YDSYTSSV. DNA of the CDR3: TGTGCCACCTGGGATGGGGGCCTCAAAGGATATAAGAAACTCTTT. Encoded protein: CATWDGGLKGYKKLF.

The chain combines TRGV4 with TRGJ1 or TRGJ2. The J segment lost 0 bases and the V segment lost 5 bases, leaving 4 bases of the junction unmatched. The CDR3 consists of 13 residues. Per germline, CDR1 EGSTGY and CDR2 YDSYTSSV. CDR3 sequence: CATWVMNYYKKLF. DNA of the CDR3: TGTGCCACCTGGGTGATGAATTATTATAAGAAACTCTTT.

The chain joins TRGV2 to TRGJ1 or TRGJ2. Germline CDR1 and CDR2: EGSNGY and YDSYNSKV. The CDR3 is 14 amino acids. The V gene end was trimmed by 1 base and the J gene end by 6 bases; junction bases not matched to a gene: 9. CDR3 region: CATWDGHLSYKKLF. As DNA, the CDR3 is TGTGCCACCTGGGACGGCCACCTTAGTTATAAGAAACTCTTT.

This clone was seen a handful of times. The chain recombines TRGV5 with TRGJP2. Germline V lookup: CDR1 VINAFY, CDR2 YDVSNSKD. CDR3 length: 15 residues. The junction had 5 bases not matched to a gene; V was cut back by 1 base and J by 3 bases. The CDR3 DNA reads TGTGCCACCTGGGACAGCCAACGTAGTGATTGGATCAAGACGTTT. Its translation is CATWDSQRSDWIKTF.

V gene TRGV2 combines with J gene TRGJ1 or TRGJ2. The CDR3 length is 13 residues. V was clipped by 0 bases and J by 5 bases; unmatched bases: 4. Germline loops: CDR1 EGSNGY, CDR2 YDSYNSKV. The CDR3 coding sequence is TGTGCCACCTGGGACGGGGCGCATTATAAGAAACTCTTT. Protein product: CATWDGAHYKKLF.

This clone was seen a few times. The chain couples TRGV2 to TRGJ1 or TRGJ2. Germline trimming cut 5 bases from V and 6 bases from J; bases unmatched to any gene: 7. Germline loops: CDR1 EGSNGY, CDR2 YDSYNSKV. This CDR3 region has 12 residues. CDR3 loop: CATWGDGYKKLF. The CDR3 DNA reads TGTGCCACCTGGGGCGACGGTTATAAGAAACTCTTT.

This clone was seen more than once but under ten times. The same CDR3 can be traced to other DNA sequences in this sample. This chain uses TRGV4 with TRGJ1 or TRGJ2. Germline V gives CDR1 EGSTGY, CDR2 YDSYTSSV. This CDR3 region has 13 residues. The V segment lost 0 bases and the J segment 6 bases; nucleotides outside the gene matches: 5. CDR3 nucleotide sequence: TGTGCCACCTGGGATGGGCTATCTTATAAGAAACTCTTT. This gives the protein CATWDGLSYKKLF.

The V call is TRGV8, the J call TRGJ1 or TRGJ2. This CDR3 region has 15 residues. V was clipped by 1 base and J by 6 bases; unmatched bases: 12. Germline lookup yields CDR1 VENAVY and CDR2 YDSYNSRV. CDR3 DNA sequence: TGTGCCACCTGGGATAGCCGACCCCGGGGTTATAAGAAACTCTTT. Translated, it gives CATWDSRPRGYKKLF.

In its sample, this clone was seen a few times. The gene calls are TRGV9 and TRGJ1 or TRGJ2. V lost 0 bases, J lost 10 bases, and 24 bases stayed unmatched. CDR3 size: 18 residues. Germline CDR1 reads GITISATS; CDR2 reads ISYDGTV (reference sequence). CDR3 loop: CALWEVLGVIRGPIKKLF. The CDR3, as DNA: TGTGCCTTGTGGGAGGTGCTCGGGGTCATTCGGGGCCCTATCAAGAAACTCTTT.

This clone turned up a few times. V gene TRGV3 combines with J gene TRGJ1 or TRGJ2. V dropped 0 bases and J dropped 11; count of bases not matched to a gene: 4. In germline, CDR1 is VTNTFY, CDR2 YDVSTARD (reference sequence). CDR3 length: 11 amino acids. The CDR3 bases are TGTGCCACCTGGGACAGGCATGAGAAACTCTTT. Encoded protein: CATWDRHEKLF.

In regard to this clone: Germline and junction disagree at one end, which may indicate a read error. J is TRGJ1 or TRGJ2 and V is TRGV8. From germline, CDR1 is VENAVY and CDR2 YDSYNSRV. This CDR3 contains 11 residues. CDR3 nucleotide sequence: TGTGCCGCCTGGTTGTTTTTGGTGAAACTCTTT. Translating it yields CAAWLFLVKLF.

This clone was picked up a small number of times. The chain carries TRGV8 and TRGJP2. Looked up from germline, CDR1 is VENAVY and CDR2 is YDSYNSRV. This CDR3 contains 12 residues. V shed 3 bases, J shed 7 bases, and the junction held 2 bases outside the gene matches. Written as DNA, the CDR3 is TGTGCCACCTGGGATCCTGATTGGATCAAGACGTTT. It is translated as CATWDPDWIKTF.

The genes are TRGV3 and TRGJ1 or TRGJ2. V lost 1 base to trimming and J lost 7 bases; unmatched junction nucleotides: 10. The CDR3 contains 14 residues. CDR1 is VTNTFY, CDR2 YDVSTARD, per germline (reference sequence). The CDR3 DNA reads as TGTGCCACCTGGGACAGCCCCTTGGGATATAAGAAACTCTTT. Translated: CATWDSPLGYKKLF.

This clone has just a few counts. The same CDR3 is also encoded by other DNA sequences in this sample. The chain is built from TRGV4 and TRGJ1 or TRGJ2. The CDR3 has 14 residues. V shed 1 base, J shed 2 bases, and the junction held 5 bases outside the gene matches. Germline V gene data show CDR1 as EGSTGY and CDR2 as YDSYTSSV. This chain's CDR3 is CATWDGEDYYKKLF. The CDR3 nucleotides are TGTGCCACCTGGGATGGCGAGGATTATTATAAGAAACTCTTT.

The genes are TRGV2 and TRGJ1 or TRGJ2. Germline V gene lookup returns CDR1 EGSNGY and CDR2 YDSYNSKV. The CDR3 covers 16 residues. Trimming took 0 bases from V and 3 from J; bases not matched to a gene: 11. The CDR3 spells CATWDGPSEAYYKKLF. The CDR3 DNA sequence: TGTGCCACCTGGGACGGGCCGTCCGAGGCTTATTATAAGAAACTCTTT.

V is TRGV3 and J is TRGJ1 or TRGJ2. Germline V gene lookup returns CDR1 VTNTFY and CDR2 YDVSTARD (reference sequence). Trimming cost V 0 bases and J 1 base; bases outside gene matches: 12. The CDR3 extends over 17 amino acids. DNA of the CDR3: TGTGCCACCTGGGACAGGCGATCTCGAACCAATTATTATAAGAAACTCTTT. It encodes CATWDRRSRTNYYKKLF.

This clone was seen more than once but under ten times. The sample holds other DNA sequences that translate to the same CDR3. J is TRGJ1 or TRGJ2 and V is TRGV2. In germline, CDR1 is EGSNGY, CDR2 YDSYNSKV. CDR3 length: 13 amino acids. The J segment lost 6 bases and the V segment lost 0 bases, leaving 5 bases of the junction unmatched. CDR3 sequence: CATWDGRCYKKLF. The CDR3 DNA is TGTGCCACCTGGGACGGGCGCTGTTATAAGAAACTCTTT.

Comments on this clone: The junction does not match germline at one end; this may be a read error. This same CDR3 is encoded by further DNA sequences in the sample. This rearrangement joins TRGV8 to TRGJP2. This CDR3 has 14 residues. Germline V CDR1 and CDR2: VENAVY, YDSYNSRV. The DNA of the CDR3 is TGTGCTACCTGGGATAGACTTAGTGATTGGATCAAGACGTTT. Translating it yields CATWDRLSDWIKTF.

This chain uses TRGV4 with TRGJ1 or TRGJ2. The CDR3 has 17 residues. V dropped 0 bases and J dropped 10; count of bases not matched to a gene: 21. Germline assignment: CDR1 EGSTGY and CDR2 YDSYTSSV. The DNA of the CDR3 is TGTGCCACCTGGGATGGGCGCCCCCTCTCTCTATTATGGAAGAAACTCTTT. Its translation is CATWDGRPLSLLWKKLF.

The rearrangement links TRGV9 to TRGJ1 or TRGJ2. The V segment lost 7 bases and the J segment 6 bases; nucleotides outside the gene matches: 3. CDR1 and CDR2 (germline): GITISATS, ISYDGTV (reference sequence). CDR3 length: 10 amino acids. The CDR3 reads CALCTYKKLF. The CDR3 region has the DNA TGTGCCTTGTGCACTTATAAGAAACTCTTT.

This clone was seen only a few times. The junction departs from germline at one end; a sequencing error may be responsible. The gene calls are TRGV8 and TRGJ1 or TRGJ2. Per the germline V gene, CDR1 is VENAVY and CDR2 is YDSYNSRV. The CDR3 runs to 14 residues. CDR3 nucleotide sequence: TGTGCCACCCGGGATTTAGAGGGAAACTATAAGAAACTCTTT. This encodes CATRDLEGNYKKLF.

Concerning this clone itself: This same CDR3 is encoded by further DNA sequences in the sample. The chain uses TRGV4 and TRGJ1 or TRGJ2. This CDR3 spans 14 amino acids. Trimming took 0 bases from V and 5 from J; bases not matched to a gene: 7. Per the germline V gene, CDR1 is EGSTGY and CDR2 is YDSYTSSV. CDR3 residues: CATWDGRGDYKKLF. The CDR3 region has the DNA TGTGCCACCTGGGATGGGCGAGGAGATTATAAGAAACTCTTT.

This sequence joins TRGV9 and TRGJ1 or TRGJ2. The CDR3 extends over 9 amino acids. With 3 bases clipped from V and 13 bases from J, the junction kept 3 bases outside the gene matches. Germline CDR1 GITISATS, CDR2 ISYDGTV (reference sequence). The CDR3 protein is CALWETKLF. In DNA form, the CDR3 reads TGTGCCTTGTGGGAGACCAAACTCTTT.

The V and J genes are TRGV4 and TRGJ1 or TRGJ2. Germline assignment: CDR1 EGSTGY and CDR2 YDSYTSSV. J lost 3 bases, V lost 1 base, and 9 bases had no gene match. This CDR3 spans 15 amino acids. CDR3: CATWDGKGFYYKKLF. CDR3 bases: TGTGCCACCTGGGATGGAAAAGGCTTTTATTATAAGAAACTCTTT.

This clone was detected only a few times. The chain has TRGV2 and TRGJP2. This CDR3 has 18 amino acids. The germline V gene has CDR1 EGSNGY and CDR2 YDSYNSKV. The V and J ends lost 1 base and 0 bases, in that order; junction bases with no gene match: 11. CDR3 in amino acids: CATWDGPRIYSSDWIKTF. The CDR3 region has the DNA TGTGCCACCTGGGACGGTCCGCGAATTTATAGTAGTGATTGGATCAAGACGTTT.

This clone has only a few counts. The gene calls are TRGV4 and TRGJ1 or TRGJ2. Germline loops: CDR1 EGSTGY, CDR2 YDSYTSSV. CDR3 length: 11 residues. V shed 4 bases, J shed 10 bases, and the junction held 7 bases outside the gene matches. The chain's CDR3 is CATWDAKKKLF. CDR3 nucleotides: TGTGCCACCTGGGACGCAAAAAAGAAACTCTTT.

The chain uses TRGV8 and TRGJ1 or TRGJ2. The germline CDR1 and CDR2 sequences are VENAVY and YDSYNSRV. The trim removed 5 bases at V and 0 bases at J, leaving 7 bases unmatched. The CDR3 runs 14 residues. The CDR3 here is CATWVSPNYYKKLF. The CDR3 DNA follows: TGTGCCACCTGGGTCTCCCCGAATTATTATAAGAAACTCTTT.

This clone showed up just a few times. J is TRGJ1 or TRGJ2 and V is TRGV9. V lost 5 bases and J lost 7; bases outside the gene matches: 8. This CDR3 spans 12 amino acids. Germline V gene lookup returns CDR1 GITISATS and CDR2 ISYDGTV (reference sequence). The CDR3, as DNA: TGTGCCTTGTGGGTTAAAGGGTATAAGAAACTCTTT. As protein: CALWVKGYKKLF.